These 4 T cell receptor beta chains came from one sample sequenced in a study of blood T cell repertoires in COVID-19. Method: immunoSEQ multiplex PCR; TCRdb's copy keeps in-frame clones and lacks some. Seen here are approximately 68,000 clones, roughly nine tenths observed once, and the top ten hold 13%. What was sequenced was peripheral blood. The receptors derive from a woman aged 60-75 years with acute or convalescent COVID-19.

The CDR3 DNA follows: TGTGCCAGTAGTAAGGACAGGGGCGATTGGGATACGCAGTATTTT. Translated: CASSKDRGDWDTQYF. The V and J genes are TRBV19 and TRBJ2-3; 9 nucleotides match TRBD1. Germline CDR1 and CDR2: LNHDA and SQIVND (reference sequence). Trimming took 4 bases from V and 6 from J; bases not matched to a gene: 8. The length of the CDR3 is 15 residues.

The V and J genes are TRBV19 and TRBJ2-3, with D possibly TRBD2 on 5 matching bases. The germline gives CDR1 LNHDA, CDR2 SQIVND (reference sequence). The V and J ends lost 2 bases and 1 base respectively, with 7 bases between them. The CDR3 consists of 14 residues. The CDR3 DNA follows: TGTGCCAGTAGTATACTACTAGGCACAGATACGCAGTATTTT. Amino acids: CASSILLGTDTQYF. The whole variable domain, remainder taken from reference TRBV19 and TRBJ2-3, is DGGITQSPKYLFRKEGQNVTLSCEQNLNHDAMYWYRQDPGQGLRLIYYSQIVNDFQKGDIAEGYSVSREKKESFPLTVTSAQKNPTAFYLCASSILLGTDTQYFGPGTRLTVL.

The CDR3 reads CASSLNGGGDTDTQYF. For the CDR3, the DNA is TGTGCCAGCAGCTTGAACGGCGGGGGCGACACAGATACGCAGTATTTT. V usage is TRBV5-6 and J usage is TRBJ2-3; D perhaps matches TRBD2 (7 bases). This CDR3 comprises 16 residues. Trimming pared 1 base from V and 2 bases from J, leaving 14 bases between. Per germline, CDR1 SGHDT and CDR2 YYEEEE.

The chain uses TRBV6-5 and TRBJ2-1; D may be TRBD2 (6 bases). In germline, CDR1 is MNHEY, CDR2 SVGAGI. This CDR3 has 13 amino acids. Trimming took 6 bases from V and 5 from J, leaving 11 bases between them. The CDR3 protein is CASSGSQNNEQFF. In DNA, the CDR3 is TGTGCCAGCAGCGGGAGTCAGAACAATGAGCAGTTCTTC.